This T cell receptor (beta chain) was recorded in a study of blood T cells in healthy people across ages. The table lists this clonotype with a few counts. Its target is not known. Findings and limits, study-wide: Estimates of total diversity, which came from one million sequenced T cells, were considered to be underestimates.

Between the trimmed V and J ends, which lost 6 bases and 7 bases, there was a span of 21 bases. This CDR3 spans 15 amino acids. CDR1 and CDR2 (germline): DFQATT, SNEGSKA (reference sequence). Then a second PCR, running about 6 to 11 cycles, was carried out with a sample-barcoded 5' primer and a J-beta primer mix. TCRdb re-called the 5' RACE reads through MiXCR, storing one row per CDR3 protein. The sample holds over 950,000 distinct CDR3 sequences, 35% to 45% seen once. At least 6.5 million PBMCs were isolated per sample. The sequence came from a man aged 18 to 35 in good health. The material sequenced was blood. The rearrangement joins TRBV20-1 to TRBJ1-4; D may be TRBD1 (6 bases). The CDR3 nucleotides read TGCAGTGCGCCCGGTCGGGGGGGCTGGAGTGAAAAACTGTTTTTT. It codes for CSAPGRGGWSEKLFF.